Presented here are 17 T cell receptor beta chains from one specimen sequenced in a study of blood T cell repertoires in COVID-19. The repertoire was sequenced with immunoSEQ multiplex PCR; TCRdb's copy has only in-frame clones and lacks some. The data show some 320,000 clones, more than 75% seen once. The specimen sequenced was PBMCs or T cells enriched from blood (not recorded which). Source of these receptors: a woman in her 30s who had recovered from COVID-19.

The genes are TRBV5-8 and TRBJ2-7, with TRBD2 as a possible D gene (6 bases). The CDR3 loop spans 15 amino acids. Germline V gene lookup returns CDR1 SGHTS and CDR2 YDEGEE. V lost 4 bases, J lost 2 bases, and 16 bases lay in between. The CDR3 DNA follows: TGTGCCAGCAGCCGCGGGACCGGCATACCCTACGAGCAGTACTTC. As protein: CASSRGTGIPYEQYF.

This clone occurred a few times. J is TRBJ2-7 and V is TRBV5-6, with 8 bases aligning to TRBD2. Unmatched junction bases numbered 8, after V lost 0 bases and J lost 0 bases. This CDR3 spans 17 amino acids. In germline, CDR1 is SGHDT, CDR2 YYEEEE. The CDR3, as DNA: TGTGCCAGCAGCTTGGAACAAGGCGGGGGGTTCTCCTACGAGCAGTACTTC. Its protein product is CASSLEQGGGFSYEQYF.

The chain links TRBV6-5 to TRBJ2-1; D is unresolved. Trimming took off 6 bases at V and 3 bases at J, with 3 bases between the two ends. This CDR3 contains 11 residues. The germline gives CDR1 MNHEY, CDR2 SVGAGI. Here the CDR3 DNA reads TGTGCCAGCAGCCGCTACAATGAGCAGTTCTTC. Translating it yields CASSRYNEQFF.

This chain connects TRBV12-3 or TRBV12-4 to TRBJ1-1; D is unclear. CDR3 length: 13 amino acids. Deletions cut 5 bases from V and 5 bases from J, with 12 bases between. CDR3 DNA: TGTGCCAGCAGTCTCCCCTTCGGTACTGAAGCTTTCTTT. It translates to CASSLPFGTEAFF.

The V gene is TRBV5-5, the J gene TRBJ2-7; no clear D gene. Germline CDR1 SGHKS, CDR2 YYEKEE (reference sequence). V gave up 1 base and J gave up 0 bases, with 5 bases separating them. CDR3 length: 13 residues. In nucleotides, the CDR3 is TGTGCCAGCAGCTTGCCCAGCTCCTACGAGCAGTACTTC. Its protein is CASSLPSSYEQYF.

The chain uses TRBV5-8 and TRBJ1-5; D may be TRBD1 (5 bases). Germline loops: CDR1 SGHTS, CDR2 YDEGEE. The CDR3 is made up of 16 amino acids. The ends were cut back, 4 bases at V and 0 bases at J, with 14 bases in the middle. The CDR3 DNA reads TGTGCCAGCAGCCACGAAACAGGATATAGCAATCAGCCCCAGCATTTT. This gives the protein CASSHETGYSNQPQHF.

The chain joins TRBV27 to TRBJ1-6, with D perhaps TRBD1 (6 bases). CDR1 is MNHEY and CDR2 is SMNVEV in the germline V gene (reference sequence). Between the trimmed V and J ends, which lost 9 bases and 8 bases, there was a span of 20 bases. This CDR3 has 15 residues. The CDR3 DNA is TGTGCCAGTCGGGGCCTGGGGGGGGCGGATTCACCCCTCCACTTT. It codes for CASRGLGGADSPLHF.

This sequence joins TRBV3-1 (or the pseudogene TRBV3-2) and TRBJ2-7, with 7 bases lining up with TRBD1. Germline V gives CDR1 LGHDT, CDR2 YNNKEL (reference sequence). The length of the CDR3 is 12 residues. J was trimmed by 5 bases and V by 3 bases; bases with no gene match: 1. This chain's CDR3 is CASSQQGDEQYF. The CDR3 bases are TGTGCCAGCAGCCAGCAGGGGGACGAGCAGTACTTC.

This clone came up once. This chain uses TRBV24-1 with TRBJ2-1; TRBD1 matches 8 bases. CDR3 size: 16 residues. Trimming cost V 3 bases and J 6 bases; bases outside gene matches: 9. CDR1 is KGHDR, CDR2 SFDVKD, per germline. For the CDR3, the DNA is TGTGCCACCAGTGATCCAGGACAGGGACAAGGCAATGAGCAGTTCTTC. Protein sequence: CATSDPGQGQGNEQFF.

The CDR3 region is CASSLEAGGPYQPQHF. CDR3 sequence (DNA): TGTGCCAGCAGCTTGGAGGCAGGGGGCCCTTATCAGCCCCAGCATTTT. This chain links TRBV5-5 with TRBJ1-5, with 8 bases lining up with TRBD1. This CDR3 contains 16 residues. Germline CDR1 and CDR2: SGHKS and YYEKEE (reference sequence). With 0 bases clipped from V and 5 bases from J, the junction kept 7 bases outside the gene matches.

The chain uses TRBV5-1 and TRBJ1-2, with TRBD1 identical over 7 bases. The CDR3 has 15 amino acids. The germline gives CDR1 SGHRS, CDR2 YFSETQ. V shed 2 bases and J 7 bases; nucleotides not matched to a gene: 11. CDR3 DNA: TGCGCCAGCAGCTTCAGGACCGGGGACAGTGGTGGCTACACCTTC. Translated, it gives CASSFRTGDSGGYTF.

The chain employs TRBV11-2 and TRBJ1-1, with 7 bases identical to TRBD1. This CDR3 region has 14 residues. Germline V gene lookup returns CDR1 SGHAT and CDR2 FQNNGV. Germline trimming cut 4 bases from V and 4 bases from J; bases unmatched to any gene: 6. The DNA of the CDR3 is TGTGCCAGCAGCTCCTTACAGGGGCGCACTGAAGCTTTCTTT. It is translated as CASSSLQGRTEAFF.

The chain joins TRBV7-9 to TRBJ1-6; 9 nucleotides agree with TRBD1. This CDR3 region has 14 residues. V shed 4 bases, J shed 7 bases, and the junction held 2 bases outside the gene matches. Germline V gene sequence: CDR1 SEHNR, CDR2 FQNEAQ (reference sequence). In DNA, the CDR3 is TGTGCCAGCAGCTCAGGGACAGGGAATTCACCCCTCCACTTT. Translating it yields CASSSGTGNSPLHF. Full variable domain (remainder filled in from reference TRBV7-9 and TRBJ1-6): DTGVSQNPRHKITKRGQNVTFRCDPISEHNRLYWYRQTLGQGPEFLTYFQNEAQLEKSRLLSDRFSAERPKGSFSTLEIQRTEQGDSAMYLCASSSGTGNSPLHFGNGTRLTVT.

The chain has TRBV5-4 and TRBJ1-1; 9 nucleotides align to TRBD1. This CDR3 region has 17 residues. The junction had 16 bases not matched to a gene; V was cut back by 4 bases and J by 6 bases. Germline CDR1 is SGHNT and CDR2 is YYREEE (reference sequence). The CDR3 DNA sequence: TGTGCCAGCAGCCCCCAGCGGGCACAGGGGGCTGCCGCTGAAGCTTTCTTT. This gives the protein CASSPQRAQGAAAEAFF.

The rearrangement joins TRBV19 to TRBJ2-2; 11 bases are a match to TRBD1. V shed 5 bases and J 8 bases; nucleotides not matched to a gene: 10. Germline V lookup: CDR1 LNHDA, CDR2 SQIVND (reference sequence). This CDR3 has 16 residues. The CDR3 here is CASSAGQGALSGELFF. For the CDR3, the DNA is TGTGCCAGTAGTGCCGGACAGGGGGCGCTTTCAGGGGAGCTGTTTTTT. The full variable domain, rest sourced from reference TRBV19 and TRBJ2-2, is DGGITQSPKYLFRKEGQNVTLSCEQNLNHDAMYWYRQDPGQGLRLIYYSQIVNDFQKGDIAEGYSVSREKKESFPLTVTSAQKNPTAFYLCASSAGQGALSGELFFGEGSRLTVL.

J is TRBJ1-6 and V is TRBV18; TRBD1 matches 8 bases. CDR1 is KGHSH and CDR2 is LQKENI in the germline V gene. Unmatched junction bases numbered 5, after V lost 3 bases and J lost 4 bases. The CDR3 length is 16 residues. The CDR3 DNA reads TGTGCCAGCTCACCTTTGGACAGGGCTTATAATTCACCCCTCCACTTT. Translation gives CASSPLDRAYNSPLHF.

V is TRBV24-1 and J is TRBJ2-2; the match to TRBD2 covers 9 bases. Germline values: CDR1 KGHDR, CDR2 SFDVKD. The length of the CDR3 is 19 residues. The V gene end was trimmed by 3 bases and the J gene end by 4 bases; junction bases not matched to a gene: 14. The CDR3, as DNA: TGTGCCACCAGTGATCCCCCCTCCTCAGCGGGGGGCCCCACCGGGGAGCTGTTTTTT. It specifies CATSDPPSSAGGPTGELFF.